Listed here are 16 T cell receptor beta chains from one sample, sequenced in a study of control samples from healthy donors and cancer patients. This table comes from immunoSEQ multiplex PCR, and its TCRdb copy is limited to in-frame clones, with some not included. The sample has 30,000 to 35,000 clones; about 88% are singletons. Sequenced: PBMCs. The receptors stem from a middle-aged woman with lung cancer.

The gene calls are TRBV6-5 and TRBJ2-3; TRBD2 matches at 7 bases. Germline lookup yields CDR1 MNHEY and CDR2 SVGAGI. V lost 8 bases, J lost 0 bases, and 8 bases stayed unmatched. This CDR3 is built from 15 residues. The CDR3 nucleotides read TGTGCCAGCCGCGGGGGAGCCCCTAGCACAGATACGCAGTATTTT. Its translation: CASRGGAPSTDTQYF.

To note about this clone: The identical CDR3 is also encoded by other nucleotide sequences in the sample. The J gene is TRBJ2-5, the V gene TRBV20-1; TRBD1 matches 7 bases. The CDR3 covers 11 residues. The germline V gene has CDR1 DFQATT and CDR2 SNEGSKA (reference sequence). The J segment lost 5 bases and the V segment lost 6 bases, leaving 3 bases of the junction unmatched. The CDR3 DNA is TGCAGTGCCGACAGGGACGAGACCCAGTACTTC. Translating gives CSADRDETQYF.

The chain carries TRBV11-2 and TRBJ1-1; D gene uncertain. Germline V gene sequence: CDR1 SGHAT, CDR2 FQNNGV. V dropped 3 bases and J dropped 3 bases, with 8 bases sitting between them. The CDR3 has 13 amino acids. CDR3 sequence: CASSFEGYTEAFF. The CDR3 bases are TGTGCCAGCAGCTTTGAAGGGTACACTGAAGCTTTCTTT. The full variable domain, with the rest looked up from reference TRBV11-2 and TRBJ1-1, is EAGVAQSPRYKIIEKRQSVAFWCNPISGHATLYWYQQILGQGPKLLIQFQNNGVVDDSQLPKDRFSAERLKGVDSTLKIQPAKLEDSAVYLCASSFEGYTEAFFGQGTRLTVV.

The chain couples TRBV3-1 (or the pseudogene TRBV3-2) to TRBJ1-5; D gene unclear. The CDR3 totals 14 residues. Trimming cost V 0 bases and J 7 bases, with 10 bases left between them. The germline V gene has CDR1 LGHDT and CDR2 YNNKEL (reference sequence). The CDR3 DNA sequence: TGTGCCAGCAGCCAAGATCCGGTTCGGCAGCCCCAGCATTTT. This codes for CASSQDPVRQPQHF.

This clone was observed a single time. CDR3 coding DNA: TGTGCCAGCAGCAGGACAGTGAAGAGTCAGCCCCAGCATTTT. This encodes CASSRTVKSQPQHF. The genes are TRBV6-5 and TRBJ1-5; maybe TRBD1 (6 bases). This CDR3 region has 14 residues. V lost 6 bases to trimming and J lost 6 bases, with 15 bases between them. The V gene's germline CDR1 is MNHEY and CDR2 SVGAGI.

This chain joins TRBV11-2 and TRBJ1-1; D is possibly TRBD1 (5 bases). Looked up from germline, CDR1 is SGHAT and CDR2 is FQNNGV. The length of the CDR3 is 14 residues. V was trimmed by 5 bases and J by 7 bases, leaving 17 bases between them. Here the CDR3 reads CASSPPGGVDEAFF. The DNA of the CDR3 is TGTGCCAGCAGCCCCCCGGGGGGGGTCGATGAAGCTTTCTTT.

The V gene is TRBV30, the J gene TRBJ1-2, with D hard to call. The CDR3 is 13 amino acids. From germline, CDR1 is GTSNPN and CDR2 SVGIG (reference sequence). Deletions cut 2 bases from V and 3 bases from J, with 10 bases between. CDR3 in DNA: TGTGCCTGGAGTCACGGTGCGGACTATGGCTACACCTTC. This translates into CAWSHGADYGYTF. Filled out from reference TRBV30 and TRBJ1-2, the complete variable domain reads SQTIHQWPATLVQPVGSPLSLECTVEGTSNPNLYWYRQAAGRGLQLLFYSVGIGQISSEVPQNLSASRPQDRQFILSSKKLLLSDSGFYLCAWSHGADYGYTFGSGTRLTVV.

The chain combines TRBV6-1 with TRBJ2-1; D ambiguous. Germline V gives CDR1 MNHNS, CDR2 SASEGT. V lost 2 bases and J lost 10, with 9 bases in between. The CDR3 has 12 amino acids. The CDR3 loop reads CASSEWGREQFF. DNA for the CDR3: TGTGCCAGCAGTGAATGGGGTAGGGAGCAGTTCTTC.

The chain uses TRBV7-9 and TRBJ1-2, with a weak D call TRBD1 (6 bases). The CDR3 spans 15 residues. In germline, CDR1 is SEHNR, CDR2 FQNEAQ (reference sequence). V lost 0 bases, J lost 2 bases, and 10 bases lay in between. The DNA for the CDR3 is TGTGCCAGCAGCTTAGCGGGGGGCACCAACTATGGCTACACCTTC. Translating it yields CASSLAGGTNYGYTF.

The rearrangement joins TRBV23-1 to TRBJ2-7; no clear D. TRBV23-1 is sorted into the ORF group, with uncertain function. Trimming took off 2 bases at V and 3 bases at J, with 14 bases between the two ends. The CDR3 loop spans 15 amino acids. The CDR3 sequence: CASSQLKQDHYEQYF. The CDR3 DNA follows: TGCGCCAGCAGTCAACTTAAGCAGGATCACTACGAGCAGTACTTC.

The chain carries TRBV12-3 or TRBV12-4 and TRBJ2-2; D gene uncertain. V lost 2 bases and J lost 5, with 6 bases in between. The CDR3 length is 13 residues. The CDR3 sequence: CASSLRPTGELFF. CDR3 bases: TGTGCCAGCAGTTTAAGGCCGACCGGGGAGCTGTTTTTT.

This sequence joins TRBV7-2 and TRBJ1-6; a possible D gene is TRBD1 (6 bases). Germline V gene data show CDR1 as SGHTA and CDR2 as FQGNSA. The CDR3 length is 15 residues. Trimming removed 5 bases from V and 6 bases from J, with 14 bases in between. CDR3 DNA: TGTGCCAGCAGCGAGATGAGGGGGAGTAATTCACCCCTCCACTTT. It encodes CASSEMRGSNSPLHF.

The chain joins TRBV2 to TRBJ2-7; 8 bases agree with TRBD2. Germline V gene sequence: CDR1 SNHLY, CDR2 FYNNEI. The CDR3 loop spans 14 amino acids. J was trimmed by 5 bases and V by 7 bases; bases with no gene match: 10. CDR3 nucleotide sequence: TGTGCCAGCACCCGGGAGGGCCCGGGGAACGAGCAGTACTTC. This encodes CASTREGPGNEQYF.

This sequence joins TRBV19 and TRBJ1-2; D ambiguous. V was shortened by 1 base and J by 5 bases, with 17 bases between the two germline ends. CDR1 is LNHDA and CDR2 is SQIVND in the germline V gene (reference sequence). The CDR3 consists of 16 residues. The CDR3 region has the DNA TGTGCCAGTAGTATAGTTGGCACAGCACTTTCTTATGGCTACACCTTC. It is translated as CASSIVGTALSYGYTF.

The chain couples TRBV28 to TRBJ1-4; the D gene is possibly TRBD1 (6 bases). The V gene lost 3 bases and the J gene lost 3 bases, with 14 bases spanning the gap. CDR1 is MDHEN, CDR2 SYDVKM, per germline. This CDR3 contains 16 residues. The CDR3: CASSFVDSRSNEKLFF. The CDR3, as DNA: TGTGCCAGCAGTTTCGTGGACAGCAGATCTAATGAAAAACTGTTTTTT.

V gene TRBV2 combines with J gene TRBJ2-5; no clear D. The V gene's germline CDR1 is SNHLY and CDR2 FYNNEI. V lost 6 bases to trimming and J lost 3 bases, with 5 bases between them. The CDR3 consists of 11 residues. The CDR3 here is CASSPEETQYF. The CDR3 coding sequence is TGTGCCAGCAGCCCCGAAGAGACCCAGTACTTC.